One and the same sample provided the 14 T cell receptor beta chains below, sequenced in a study of blood T cell repertoires in COVID-19. Profiling relied on immunoSEQ multiplex PCR, and the TCRdb table lists in-frame clones only, not all of them. Counted here are some 120,000 clones, around 86% occurring once; the ten biggest clones make up approximately 6.6%. Sample: peripheral blood. The receptor set was obtained from an elderly man with active or convalescent COVID-19.

This chain links TRBV5-4 with TRBJ2-7; D is perhaps TRBD1 (5 bases). The CDR3 runs to 15 residues. Germline assignment: CDR1 SGHNT and CDR2 YYREEE (reference sequence). V lost 0 bases, J lost 1 base, and 11 bases lay in between. The CDR3 here is CASSLGWGPSYEQYF. The CDR3 DNA reads as TGTGCCAGCAGCTTGGGATGGGGCCCTTCCTACGAGCAGTACTTC.

The CDR3 loop is CASSLGTGQETQYF. CDR3 coding DNA: TGTGCCAGCAGCTTGGGGACAGGGCAAGAGACCCAGTACTTC. The V call is TRBV11-2, the J call TRBJ2-5; 9 positions agree with TRBD1. The CDR3 is 14 amino acids. Germline CDR1 SGHAT, CDR2 FQNNGV. The V and J ends lost 3 bases and 2 bases, in that order; junction bases with no gene match: 1.

This chain links TRBV5-1 with TRBJ2-2, with TRBD1 identical over 8 bases. Germline values: CDR1 SGHRS, CDR2 YFSETQ. The CDR3 sequence is 19 residues long. The J segment lost 4 bases and the V segment lost 1 base, leaving 15 bases of the junction unmatched. This chain's CDR3 is CASSLRNRGLGSGTGELFF. CDR3 in DNA: TGCGCCAGCAGCTTGAGAAACAGGGGGTTAGGTTCGGGCACCGGGGAGCTGTTTTTT.

V and J are TRBV27 and TRBJ2-2; D perhaps matches TRBD2 (6 bases). The germline CDR1 and CDR2 sequences are MNHEY and SMNVEV (reference sequence). V lost 7 bases, J lost 3 bases, and 12 bases lay in between. The CDR3 is 14 residues long. The CDR3 coding sequence is TGTGCCAGCAACGCGGGATTACACACCGGGGAGCTGTTTTTT. Encoded protein: CASNAGLHTGELFF.

The J gene is TRBJ1-6, the V gene TRBV19, with a tentative D call TRBD1 (6 bases). The CDR3 loop spans 15 amino acids. Trimming shortened V by 6 bases and J by 8 bases, and 17 bases separated the two germline ends. Looked up from germline, CDR1 is LNHDA and CDR2 is SQIVND (reference sequence). As DNA, the CDR3 is TGTGCCAGTAGCCTGGGACACTATGACGATTCACCCCTCCACTTT. Its protein product is CASSLGHYDDSPLHF.

V usage is TRBV7-8 and J usage is TRBJ2-7; maybe TRBD2 (7 bases). Germline assignment: CDR1 SGHVS and CDR2 FQNEAQ. Trimming removed 2 bases at V and 4 bases at J, with 15 bases between. The CDR3 spans 15 residues. CDR3 sequence reads: CASSLPQRGQYEQYF. CDR3 DNA sequence: TGTGCCAGCAGCTTACCCCAGCGGGGACAATACGAGCAGTACTTC.

The chain joins TRBV29-1 to TRBJ1-2, with 8 bases fitting TRBD1. The junction had 9 bases not matched to a gene; V was cut back by 6 bases and J by 0 bases. This CDR3 has 15 residues. Germline V gene sequence: CDR1 SQVTM, CDR2 ANQGSEA. The CDR3 loop is CSVASGQGANYGYTF. The CDR3 region has the DNA TGCAGCGTCGCCTCAGGACAGGGAGCTAACTATGGCTACACCTTC.

The rearrangement uses TRBV5-8 and TRBJ2-1, with 10 bases aligning to TRBD2. The J segment lost 3 bases and the V segment lost 0 bases, leaving 9 bases of the junction unmatched. Germline V lookup: CDR1 SGHTS, CDR2 YDEGEE. CDR3 length: 18 amino acids. The CDR3 protein is CASSLDSSAGGFYNEQFF. For the CDR3, the DNA is TGTGCCAGCAGCTTGGATAGCTCAGCGGGGGGGTTCTACAATGAGCAGTTCTTC.

The table lists this clone with a count of one. The chain carries TRBV5-6 and TRBJ1-4; the D gene is possibly TRBD1 (5 bases). Per germline, CDR1 SGHDT and CDR2 YYEEEE. V was clipped by 4 bases and J by 8 bases, with 15 bases between them. This CDR3 contains 14 residues. The CDR3 DNA reads as TGTGCCAGCAGCAAATCTGGGGCCCTAGAAAAACTGTTTTTT. Protein product: CASSKSGALEKLFF.

The chain has TRBV6-2 or TRBV6-3 and TRBJ2-5; 9 bases line up with TRBD1. The CDR3 is 16 residues long. Germline values: CDR1 MNHEY, CDR2 SVGEGT. Germline trimming cut 2 bases from V and 2 bases from J; bases unmatched to any gene: 6. DNA of the CDR3: TGTGCCAGCAGTTACACAGGGACAGGGTTTCAAGAGACCCAGTACTTC. Translating gives CASSYTGTGFQETQYF.

The V and J genes are TRBV2 and TRBJ2-1; 9 positions match TRBD2. CDR3 length equals 15 residues. Looked up from germline, CDR1 is SNHLY and CDR2 is FYNNEI. The junction had 4 bases not matched to a gene; V was cut back by 2 bases and J by 5 bases. For the CDR3, the DNA is TGTGCCAGCAGTGAAAGGCGGGGGGGCAACAATGAGCAGTTCTTC. This gives the protein CASSERRGGNNEQFF.

The chain is built from TRBV19 and TRBJ1-2, with D possibly matching TRBD1 (5 bases). Trimming stripped 3 bases from V and 4 bases from J, with 15 bases between. The CDR3 is made up of 15 amino acids. Looked up from germline, CDR1 is LNHDA and CDR2 is SQIVND (reference sequence). CDR3 loop: CASSISAGSIYGYTF. The CDR3 DNA is TGTGCCAGTAGTATCTCGGCAGGGTCAATCTATGGCTACACCTTC. Looking up the rest from reference TRBV19 and TRBJ1-2 gives the full variable domain: DGGITQSPKYLFRKEGQNVTLSCEQNLNHDAMYWYRQDPGQGLRLIYYSQIVNDFQKGDIAEGYSVSREKKESFPLTVTSAQKNPTAFYLCASSISAGSIYGYTFGSGTRLTVV.

The CDR3 protein is CASSPLAGNNEQFF. The CDR3, as DNA: TGTGCCAGCTCACCACTAGCGGGGAACAATGAGCAGTTCTTC. The rearrangement uses TRBV18 and TRBJ2-1; 8 bases line up with TRBD2. The CDR3 sequence is 14 residues long. Germline V lookup: CDR1 KGHSH, CDR2 LQKENI. V lost 1 base and J lost 5; bases outside the gene matches: 1. The variable domain in full, with the rest retrieved from reference TRBV18 and TRBJ2-1, is NAGVMQNPRHLVRRRGQEARLRCSPMKGHSHVYWYRQLPEEGLKFMVYLQKENIIDESGMPKERFSAEFPKEGPSILRIQQVVRGDSAAYFCASSPLAGNNEQFFGPGTRLTVL.

The chain couples TRBV2 to TRBJ1-1; D unresolved. CDR3 length equals 13 residues. Germline values: CDR1 SNHLY, CDR2 FYNNEI. The ends were cut back, 2 bases at V and 4 bases at J, with 8 bases in the middle. CDR3 DNA sequence: TGTGCCAGCAGTGAATCGGGGAGCACTGAAGCTTTCTTT. The encoded protein is CASSESGSTEAFF.